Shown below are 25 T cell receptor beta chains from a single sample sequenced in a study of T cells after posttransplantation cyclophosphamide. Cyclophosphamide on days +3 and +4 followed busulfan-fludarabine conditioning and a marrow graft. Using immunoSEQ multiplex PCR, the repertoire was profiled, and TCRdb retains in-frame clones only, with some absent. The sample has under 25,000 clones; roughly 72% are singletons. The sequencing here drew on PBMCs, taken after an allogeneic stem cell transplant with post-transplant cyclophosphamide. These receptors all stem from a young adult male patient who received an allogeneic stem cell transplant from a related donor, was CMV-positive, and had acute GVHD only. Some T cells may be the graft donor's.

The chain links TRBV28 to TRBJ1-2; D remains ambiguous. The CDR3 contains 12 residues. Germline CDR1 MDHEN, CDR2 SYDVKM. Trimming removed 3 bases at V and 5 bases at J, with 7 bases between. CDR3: CASSFGSYGYTF. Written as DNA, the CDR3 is TGTGCCAGCAGTTTTGGCAGTTATGGCTACACCTTC.

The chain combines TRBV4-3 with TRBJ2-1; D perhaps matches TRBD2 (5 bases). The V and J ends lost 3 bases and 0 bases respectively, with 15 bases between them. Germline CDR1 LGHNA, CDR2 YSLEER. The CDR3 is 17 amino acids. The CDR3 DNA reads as TGCGCCAGCAGCCACACGAGGACTTGGAGCTCCTACAATGAGCAGTTCTTC. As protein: CASSHTRTWSSYNEQFF.

The CDR3 DNA sequence: TGTGCCAGCAGCTTACGGACTGGGGCAGGGGGCGTGAATCCCCTCCACTTT. It yields the protein CASSLRTGAGGVNPLHF. The gene calls are TRBV7-2 and TRBJ1-6, with TRBD1 matching 8 bases. V lost 2 bases and J lost 13; bases outside the gene matches: 16. Germline CDR1 is SGHTA and CDR2 is FQGNSA. The CDR3 sequence is 17 residues long.

CDR3 DNA: TGCGCCAGCAGCTCGGGAGGGGTCTCCGGGGAGCTGTTTTTT. It translates to CASSSGGVSGELFF. This sequence joins TRBV5-1 and TRBJ2-2; 8 bases match TRBD2. Germline CDR1 is SGHRS and CDR2 is YFSETQ. The CDR3 extends over 14 amino acids. Trimming at V came to 3 bases and at J to 6 bases, leaving 4 bases not matched to a gene.

This chain's CDR3 is CASSISDRGGYSNQPQHF. Here the CDR3 DNA reads TGTGCCAGTAGTATCTCGGACAGGGGGGGCTATAGCAATCAGCCCCAGCATTTT. The chain uses TRBV19 and TRBJ1-5; 10 nucleotides align to TRBD1. Trimming removed 3 bases from V and 0 bases from J; junction bases left unmatched: 8. The CDR3 covers 18 residues. Germline CDR1 reads LNHDA; CDR2 reads SQIVND (reference sequence).

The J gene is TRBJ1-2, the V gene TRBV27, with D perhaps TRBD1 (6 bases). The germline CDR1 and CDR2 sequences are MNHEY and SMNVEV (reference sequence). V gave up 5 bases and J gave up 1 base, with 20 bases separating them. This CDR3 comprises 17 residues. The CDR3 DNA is TGTGCCAGCAGTCCGTTGCAGGGGATGGGCTATAACTATGGCTACACCTTC. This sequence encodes CASSPLQGMGYNYGYTF.

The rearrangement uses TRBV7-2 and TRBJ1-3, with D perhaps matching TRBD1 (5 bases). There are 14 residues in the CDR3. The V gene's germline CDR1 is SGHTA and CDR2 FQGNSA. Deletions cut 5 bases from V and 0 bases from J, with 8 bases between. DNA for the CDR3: TGTGCCAGCAGCCGGGGGTACTCTGGAAACACCATATATTTT. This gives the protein CASSRGYSGNTIYF.

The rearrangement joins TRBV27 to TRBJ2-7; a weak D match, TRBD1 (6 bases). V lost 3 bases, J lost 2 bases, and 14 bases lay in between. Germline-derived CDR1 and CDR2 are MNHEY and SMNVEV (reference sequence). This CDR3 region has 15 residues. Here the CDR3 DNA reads TGTGCCAGCAGTTTGGGGGCAGGTGGAACCTACGAGCAGTACTTC. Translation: CASSLGAGGTYEQYF.

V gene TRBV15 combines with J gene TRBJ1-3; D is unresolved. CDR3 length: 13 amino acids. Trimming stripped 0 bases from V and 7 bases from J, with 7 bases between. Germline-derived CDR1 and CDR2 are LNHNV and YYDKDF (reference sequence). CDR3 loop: CATSRDPGNTIYF. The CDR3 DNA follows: TGTGCCACCAGCAGAGATCCGGGTAACACCATATATTTT. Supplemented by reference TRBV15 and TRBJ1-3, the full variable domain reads DAMVIQNPRYQVTQFGKPVTLSCSQTLNHNVMYWYQQKSSQAPKLLFHYYDKDFNNEADTPDNFQSRRPNTSFCFLDIRSPGLGDTAMYLCATSRDPGNTIYFGEGSWLTVV.

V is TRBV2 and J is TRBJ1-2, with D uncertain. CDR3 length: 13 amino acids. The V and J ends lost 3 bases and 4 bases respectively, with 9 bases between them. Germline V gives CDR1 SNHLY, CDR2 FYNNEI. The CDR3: CASSEVLGYGYTF. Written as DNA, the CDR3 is TGTGCCAGCAGTGAGGTCCTAGGCTATGGCTACACCTTC.

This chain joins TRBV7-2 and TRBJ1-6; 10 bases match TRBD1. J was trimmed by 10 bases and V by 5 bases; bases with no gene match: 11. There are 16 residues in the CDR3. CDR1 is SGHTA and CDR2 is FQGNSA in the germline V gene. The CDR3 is CASSPTRTGGLSPLHF. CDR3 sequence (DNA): TGTGCCAGCAGCCCCACCCGGACAGGGGGTTTGTCACCCCTCCACTTT.

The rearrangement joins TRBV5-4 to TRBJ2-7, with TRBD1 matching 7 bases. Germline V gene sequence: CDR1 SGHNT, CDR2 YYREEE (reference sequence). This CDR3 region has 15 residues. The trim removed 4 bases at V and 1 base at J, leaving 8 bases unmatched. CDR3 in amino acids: CASSPRRQGSYEQYF. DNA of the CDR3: TGTGCCAGCAGCCCCCGCCGACAGGGATCCTACGAGCAGTACTTC.

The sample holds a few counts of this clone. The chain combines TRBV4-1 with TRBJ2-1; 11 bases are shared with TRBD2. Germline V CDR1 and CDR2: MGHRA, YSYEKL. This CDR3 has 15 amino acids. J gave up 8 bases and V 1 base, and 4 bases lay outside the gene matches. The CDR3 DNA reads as TGCGCCAGCAGCCAAGGGGTAGCGGGGGGGTATGAGCAGTTCTTC. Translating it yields CASSQGVAGGYEQFF.

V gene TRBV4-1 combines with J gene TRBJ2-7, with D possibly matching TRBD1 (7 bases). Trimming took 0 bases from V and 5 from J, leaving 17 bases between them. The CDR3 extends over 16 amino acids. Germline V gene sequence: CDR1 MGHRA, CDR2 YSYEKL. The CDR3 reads CASSQDMGRGADEQYF. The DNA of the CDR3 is TGCGCCAGCAGCCAAGATATGGGCAGGGGGGCAGACGAGCAGTACTTC.

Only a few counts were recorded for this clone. The DNA for the CDR3 is TGCAGCGTTGAAGAGTTGGGGACAGTAGGCAATGAGCAGTTCTTC. Its translation is CSVEELGTVGNEQFF. The rearrangement uses TRBV29-1 and TRBJ2-1, with 7 bases that match TRBD1. The CDR3 contains 15 residues. Losses at the gene ends were 0 bases for V and 6 bases for J; bases not matched to a gene: 8. Germline loops: CDR1 SQVTM, CDR2 ANQGSEA.

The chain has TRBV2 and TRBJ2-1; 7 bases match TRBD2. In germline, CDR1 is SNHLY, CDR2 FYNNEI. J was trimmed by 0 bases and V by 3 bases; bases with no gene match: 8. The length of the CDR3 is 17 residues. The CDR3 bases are TGTGCCAGCAGTGATTCGAGCGGGGTAAACTCCTACAATGAGCAGTTCTTC. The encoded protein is CASSDSSGVNSYNEQFF.

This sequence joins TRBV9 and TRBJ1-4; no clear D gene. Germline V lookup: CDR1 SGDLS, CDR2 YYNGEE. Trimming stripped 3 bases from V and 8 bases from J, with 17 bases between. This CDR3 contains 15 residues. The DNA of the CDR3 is TGTGCCAGCAGCGCCACAGTGAGTCGCGACGAAAAACTGTTTTTT. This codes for CASSATVSRDEKLFF.

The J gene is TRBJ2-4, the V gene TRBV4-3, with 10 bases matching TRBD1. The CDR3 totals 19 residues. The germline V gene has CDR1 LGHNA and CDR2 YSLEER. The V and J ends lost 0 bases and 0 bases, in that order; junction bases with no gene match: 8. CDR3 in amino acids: CASSQEGTGASLAKNIQYF. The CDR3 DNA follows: TGCGCCAGCAGCCAAGAAGGGACAGGGGCCTCCTTAGCCAAAAACATTCAGTACTTC.

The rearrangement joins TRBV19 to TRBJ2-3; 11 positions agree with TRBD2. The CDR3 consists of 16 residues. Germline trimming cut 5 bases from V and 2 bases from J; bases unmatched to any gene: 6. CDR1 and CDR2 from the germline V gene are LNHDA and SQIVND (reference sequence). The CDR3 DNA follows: TGTGCCAGTAGTTATACTAGCGGGGGTTTCACAGATACGCAGTATTTT. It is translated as CASSYTSGGFTDTQYF.

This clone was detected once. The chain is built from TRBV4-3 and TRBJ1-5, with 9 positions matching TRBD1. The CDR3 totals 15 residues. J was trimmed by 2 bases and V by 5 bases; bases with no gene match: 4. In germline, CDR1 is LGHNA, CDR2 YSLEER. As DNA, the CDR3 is TGCGCCAGCAGCGCTAGGACAGGGGGCAATCAGCCCCAGCATTTT. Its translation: CASSARTGGNQPQHF.

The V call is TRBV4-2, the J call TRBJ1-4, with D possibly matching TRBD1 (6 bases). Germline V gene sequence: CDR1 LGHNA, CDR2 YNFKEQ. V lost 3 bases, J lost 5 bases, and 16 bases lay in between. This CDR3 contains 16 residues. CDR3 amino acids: CASSQPPQGMNEKLFF. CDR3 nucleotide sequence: TGTGCCAGCAGCCAGCCCCCGCAGGGGATGAATGAAAAACTGTTTTTT.

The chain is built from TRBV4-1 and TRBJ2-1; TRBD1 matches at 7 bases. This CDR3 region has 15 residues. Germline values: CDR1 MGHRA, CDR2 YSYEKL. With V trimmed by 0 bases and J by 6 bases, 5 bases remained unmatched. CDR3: CASSQEFQGVNEQFF. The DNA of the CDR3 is TGCGCCAGCAGCCAAGAGTTCCAGGGGGTCAATGAGCAGTTCTTC.

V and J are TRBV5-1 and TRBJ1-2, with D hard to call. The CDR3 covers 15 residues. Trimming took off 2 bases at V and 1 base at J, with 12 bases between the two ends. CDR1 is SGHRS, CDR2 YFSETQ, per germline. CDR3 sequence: CASSLVEYSNYGYTF. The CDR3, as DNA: TGCGCCAGCAGCTTAGTAGAGTACAGTAACTATGGCTACACCTTC.

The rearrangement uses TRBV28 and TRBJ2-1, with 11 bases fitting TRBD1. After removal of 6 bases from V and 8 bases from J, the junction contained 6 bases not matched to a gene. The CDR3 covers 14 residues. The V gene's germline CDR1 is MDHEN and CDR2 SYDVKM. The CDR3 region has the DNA TGTGCCAGCAGCCCGGGACAGGGGGGTTATGAGCAGTTCTTC. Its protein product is CASSPGQGGYEQFF.

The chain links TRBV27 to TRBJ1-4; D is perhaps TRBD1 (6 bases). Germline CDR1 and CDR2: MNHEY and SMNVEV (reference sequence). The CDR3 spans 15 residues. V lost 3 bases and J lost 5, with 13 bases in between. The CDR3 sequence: CASSLSQGRNEKLFF. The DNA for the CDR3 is TGTGCCAGCAGTTTGTCACAGGGACGGAATGAAAAACTGTTTTTT.